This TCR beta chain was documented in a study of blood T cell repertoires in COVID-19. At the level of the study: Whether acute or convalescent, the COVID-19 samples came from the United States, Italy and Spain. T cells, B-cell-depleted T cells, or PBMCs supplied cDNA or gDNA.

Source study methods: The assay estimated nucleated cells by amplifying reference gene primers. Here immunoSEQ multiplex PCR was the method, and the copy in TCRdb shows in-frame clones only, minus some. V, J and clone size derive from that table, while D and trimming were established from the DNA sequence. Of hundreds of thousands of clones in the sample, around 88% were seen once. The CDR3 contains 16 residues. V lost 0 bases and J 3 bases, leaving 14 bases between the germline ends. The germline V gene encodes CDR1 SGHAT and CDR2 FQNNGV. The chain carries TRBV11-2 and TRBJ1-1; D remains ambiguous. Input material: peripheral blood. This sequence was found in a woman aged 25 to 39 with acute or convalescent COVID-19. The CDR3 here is CASSLDVLRRDTEAFF. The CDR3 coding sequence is TGTGCCAGCAGCTTAGATGTGCTCCGTCGGGACACTGAAGCTTTCTTT.